This T cell receptor beta chain comes out of a study of response to subunit inactivated influenza vaccine listed by TCRdb under 2018. Study-wide context: Deep quantitative T cell receptor repertoire profiling was used in the study to track responses to a trivalent subunit inactivated influenza vaccine.

This clonotype was picked up a small number of times. Its antigen is not yet known. Base qualities are not at hand, and no much larger clone is one base apart. The library came from RT-PCR. The sequencer was an Illumina HiSeq 2500. The public reads were reprocessed in TCRdb via fastp at Q25 and MiXCR, keeping in-frame beta chains. Rows with a matching CDR3 protein are joined into one entry that keeps the most common DNA and genes. The sample data list approximately 250,000 distinct CDR3 sequences, and 9% to 15% of these were observed just once. The ten largest make up 7.8% of the sample. Here is what the overall study found, with its caveats: The authors suggested that each seasonal influenza vaccination may recruit only a limited number of new T cells.

From the cysteine up to the phenylalanine, the CDR3 has a length of 12 residues. This entry keeps only the CDR3 DNA: 36 bases, framed from base 1. V gives up 5 bases and J gives up 2 bases, and the segment between their germline ends measures 8 bases. CDR1 and CDR2 were assigned from the germline V gene as SGHRS and YFSETQ. The sequence joins TRBV5-1 to TRBJ2-7; the D gene is not confidently resolved. The source material was non-naive T cells sorted from PBMCs, sampled around 15 days before vaccination. In light of the paper, this sample's cell subset or site label describes: memory T cell fraction. The origin of this receptor is a man aged 50-60 years who received an inactivated influenza vaccine. Donor details come from another sample of the same person, matched by shared clones. The bases read TGCGCCAGCAGAGGAAATCCCTACGAGCAGTACTTC. It is translated as CASRGNPYEQYF.